A selection of T cell receptor beta chains follows, all from one sample in a study of T cells in Graves' hyperthyroidism and ophthalmopathy. TCRdb passed the multiplex PCR reads through MiXCR, listing each CDR3 protein once. This sample carries about 640,000 distinct CDR3 sequences, about a fifth of them seen once, and the ten largest clones take about 35%. Sequencing was performed on blood. Receptor source: a man aged 30 to 39 with Graves' ophthalmopathy. Both conserved end residues are part of each CDR3. Each record gives: CDR3 length, clone size, D gene, J gene, V gene, CDR3 DNA, CDR3 protein. The D gene is left open where the match is weak. A row's size may be missing; if present it is once, few, many or a size class.

15,few,.,TRBJ2-2,TRBV9,TGTGCCAGCAGCCCAGAGTTAGGTTTCCCCGGGGAGCTGTTTTTT,CASSPELGFPGELFF
19,few,TRBD2,TRBJ2-4,TRBV20-1,TGCAGTGCTAGAGATCTGACTAGCGGGAGGAGGCGCGCCAAAAACATTCAGTACTTC,CSARDLTSGRRRAKNIQYF
18,few,.,TRBJ2-1,TRBV19,TGTGCCAGTAGTATAGCCCGAGCAGGCGTAAGCTCCTACAATGAGCAGTTCTTC,CASSIARAGVSSYNEQFF
16,few,.,TRBJ2-3,TRBV24-1,TGTGCCACCAGTGATATAAGCGGATATAGCACAGATACGCAGTATTTT,CATSDISGYSTDTQYF
15,many,.,TRBJ2-7,TRBV11-2,TGTGCCAGCAGCTCAATGGGGACGGTCTCCTACGAGCAGTACTTC,CASSSMGTVSYEQYF
17,.,.,TRBJ2-5,TRBV28,TGTGCCAGCAGTCCTAATCTGGCTAGCCGGGTGCAAGAGGCCCAGTACTTC,CASSPNLASRVQEAQYF
15,many,.,TRBJ2-7,TRBV3-1,TGTGCCAGCAGCCAAGACACCTGGAATAACTACGAGCAGTACTTC,CASSQDTWNNYEQYF
17,.,.,TRBJ2-2,TRBV13,TGTGCCAGCAGCCACGGCCGGGGCAGACTTTTCACCGGGGAGCTGTTTTTT,CASSHGRGRLFTGELFF
14,.,TRBD2,TRBJ2-2,TRBV6-2/TRBV6-3,TGTGCCAGCACCGTAGCGGGAGTAACCGGGGAGCTGTTTTTT,CASTVAGVTGELFF
17,.,.,TRBJ2-1,TRBV12-3/TRBV12-4,TGTGCCAGCAGCTCCACCGACGGCCTGAGCTCCTACAATGAGCAGTTCTTC,CASSSTDGLSSYNEQFF
17,many,TRBD2,TRBJ2-1,TRBV28,TGTGCCAGCAGTTTATATCAGCGGGAGAGCTCCTACAATGAGCAGTTCTTC,CASSLYQRESSYNEQFF
12,few,.,TRBJ2-7,TRBV24-1,TGTGCCACCAGTGATGTACCGGGGGAGCAGTACTTC,CATSDVPGEQYF
18,.,TRBD2,TRBJ2-1,TRBV5-8,TGTGCCAGCAGCTTGACGGGAGGGGTCCCTAGCTCCTACAATGAGCAGTTCTTC,CASSLTGGVPSSYNEQFF
14,once,.,TRBJ2-7,TRBV5-4,TGTGCCAGCAGCTTGGAAGCTACCTTGAATGAGCAGTACTTC,CASSLEATLNEQYF
15,few,TRBD1,TRBJ1-1,TRBV19,TGTGCCAGTAGTACCGGACAGGGTTTGAACACTGAAGCTTTCTTT,CASSTGQGLNTEAFF
13,.,.,TRBJ1-5,TRBV2,TGTGCCAGCAGTTCCTCCCCCTTTCAGCCCCAGCATTTT,CASSSSPFQPQHF
14,few,TRBD1,TRBJ1-2,TRBV6-1,TGTGCCAGCAGACGGACAGGGCGTAACTATGGCTACACCTTC,CASRRTGRNYGYTF
14,few,TRBD2,TRBJ2-7,TRBV6-1,TGTGCCAGCAGGTTGTCTAGCGGGGCCTACGAGCAGTACTTC,CASRLSSGAYEQYF
14,.,.,TRBJ2-3,TRBV2,TGTGCCAGCTACGAAGAAGTAAACCGAGATACGCAGTATTTT,CASYEEVNRDTQYF
15,.,.,TRBJ1-6,TRBV10-3,TGTGCCATCAGTGACAACCCCGGGGGAGGGTCACCCCTCCACTTT,CAISDNPGGGSPLHF
12,many,.,TRBJ1-1,TRBV28,TGTGCCAGCAGTCGGATCGGCACTGAAGCTTTCTTT,CASSRIGTEAFF
12,many,TRBD1,TRBJ2-5,TRBV20-1,TGCAGGGCTCAGGGGGCCCCAGAGACCCAGTACTTC,CRAQGAPETQYF
17,few,.,TRBJ1-3,TRBV18,TGTGCCAGCTCACCATCTGGACAGTCGTACTCTGGAAACACCATATATTTT,CASSPSGQSYSGNTIYF